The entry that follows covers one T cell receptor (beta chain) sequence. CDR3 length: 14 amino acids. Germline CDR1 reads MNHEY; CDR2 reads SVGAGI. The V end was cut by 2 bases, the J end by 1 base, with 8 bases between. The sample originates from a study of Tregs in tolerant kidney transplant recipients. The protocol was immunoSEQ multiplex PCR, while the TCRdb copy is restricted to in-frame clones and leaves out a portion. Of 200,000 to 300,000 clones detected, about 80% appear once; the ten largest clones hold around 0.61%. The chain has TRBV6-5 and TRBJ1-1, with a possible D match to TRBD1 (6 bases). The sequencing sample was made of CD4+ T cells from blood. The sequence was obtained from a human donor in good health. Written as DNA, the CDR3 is TGTGCCAGCAGTTACAGGGGGGAGAACACTGAAGCTTTCTTT. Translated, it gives CASSYRGENTEAFF.